This T cell receptor (beta chain) was sequenced in a study of cytomegalovirus exposure and HLA in healthy donors. Study overall: From some 180 million T cells, an earlier analysis saw 117 million unique TCR beta sequences. Whole-study results and caveats: It was assumed in the presence/absence analyses that sequencing depth was roughly uniform across donors. Associated with cytomegalovirus, according to the listing, were approximately 160 TCR beta chains.

Researchers ran the PCR with 60 Vbeta and 13 Jbeta primers. Libraries were prepared by immunoSEQ multiplex PCR; TCRdb keeps only in-frame clonotypes and omits some of them. The data show about 160,000 clones, about 81% seen once. This clone has more than one count but fewer than ten. Antigen: not known. The CDR3 runs to 17 residues. Germline V gene sequence: CDR1 MNHEY, CDR2 SMNVEV (reference sequence). After removal of 0 bases from V and 0 bases from J, the junction contained 5 bases not matched to a gene. The sample was PBMCs. The V call is TRBV27, the J call TRBJ1-5; 7 nucleotides line up with TRBD1. The sequence came from a girl aged 2 to 10 in good health and CMV-seropositive. CDR3 sequence (DNA): TGTGCCAGCAGTTTATCGAGGGGACAGTATAGCAATCAGCCCCAGCATTTT. Translated, it gives CASSLSRGQYSNQPQHF.